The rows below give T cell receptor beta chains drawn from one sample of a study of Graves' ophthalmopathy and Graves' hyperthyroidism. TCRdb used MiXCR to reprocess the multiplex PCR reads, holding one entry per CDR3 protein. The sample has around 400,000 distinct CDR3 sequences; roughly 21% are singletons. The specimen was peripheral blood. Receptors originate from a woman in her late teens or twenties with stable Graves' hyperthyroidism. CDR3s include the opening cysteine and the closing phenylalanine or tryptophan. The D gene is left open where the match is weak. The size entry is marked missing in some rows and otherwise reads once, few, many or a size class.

TGTGCCATCAGTGACCGGACTAGCGGGGCCTACGAGCAGTACTTC CAISDRTSGAYEQYF TRBJ2-7 TRBV10-3 TRBD2 many
TGCAGCGTTGAGGGCAGGGGGAACACCGGGGAGCTGTTTTTT CSVEGRGNTGELFF TRBJ2-2 TRBV29-1 . few
TGTGCCAGCAGTGCTCCCCCGACTAGCGGGAGTCCTCAAGAGTACTCCTACGAGCAGTACTTC CASSAPPTSGSPQEYSYEQYF TRBJ2-7 TRBV25-1 TRBD2 many
TGTGCCTGGACGGGACAGCCGAATTCACCCCTCCACTTT CAWTGQPNSPLHF TRBJ1-6 TRBV30 TRBD1 few
TGTGCCAGCAGCTTATCTAGCGAGCTACAAGAGACCCAGTACTTC CASSLSSELQETQYF TRBJ2-5 TRBV7-8 . many
TGTGCCAGCAGGGACGCGGGCGGGGGCACTGAAGCTTTCTTT CASRDAGGGTEAFF TRBJ1-1 TRBV6-2/TRBV6-3 . .
TGTGCCATCAGAGGGACAGGGAGCTCCTACGAGCAGTACTTC CAIRGTGSSYEQYF TRBJ2-7 TRBV10-3 TRBD1 .
TGCAGCGCCGCGGACGCGCTCTACGAGCAGTACTTC CSAADALYEQYF TRBJ2-7 TRBV29-1 . few
TGTGCCAGCAGTAAAACGACGGGGTATGGCTACACCTTC CASSKTTGYGYTF TRBJ1-2 TRBV6-1 . .
TGTGCCAGCAGCTTGGGTAGCGGGGGTTTCTCCTACGAGCAGTACTTC CASSLGSGGFSYEQYF TRBJ2-7 TRBV11-1 TRBD2 few
TGTGCCAGCAGTGACCCGGGACAGGGGCACACCGGGGAGCTGTTTTTT CASSDPGQGHTGELFF TRBJ2-2 TRBV25-1 TRBD1 many
TGTGCCAGCAGTCATGAACAGGGGAAGACTAACTATGGCTACACCTTC CASSHEQGKTNYGYTF TRBJ1-2 TRBV6-1 TRBD1 many
TGTGCCAGCAGCTTATCTTCAGGGCTGAACACTGAAGCTTTCTTT CASSLSSGLNTEAFF TRBJ1-1 TRBV7-6 . many
TGTGCCAGCAGTGCAGCGGACAGGCACCCCGGGGAGCTGTTTTTT CASSAADRHPGELFF TRBJ2-2 TRBV2 TRBD1 .
TGTGCCAGCATCAGGCGCACCGGGGAGCTGTTTTTT CASIRRTGELFF TRBJ2-2 TRBV6-1 . many
TGTGCCAGCTGCCCCGCGGCGCGCAATCAGCCCCAGCATTTT CASCPAARNQPQHF TRBJ1-5 TRBV19 . many
TGTGCCAGCAGATTCTCAGGACTAGACAACGAGCAGTACTTC CASRFSGLDNEQYF TRBJ2-7 TRBV27 TRBD2 many
TGCAGTGCTAGAGATCTGAAATCGTCCCAAGAGACCCAGTACTTC CSARDLKSSQETQYF TRBJ2-5 TRBV20-1 . .
TGCGCCAGCAGCCAAGTCCCGGGACTGACTGAGCAGTACTTC CASSQVPGLTEQYF TRBJ2-7 TRBV4-3 . many
TGCAGCGTTGAAGAGCGATCCGACGAGCAGTACTTC CSVEERSDEQYF TRBJ2-7 TRBV29-1 . many
TGTGCCAGCTCACCACCGTATCTTTTGGAAGAGGACACCGGGGAGCTGTTTTTT CASSPPYLLEEDTGELFF TRBJ2-2 TRBV18 . few
TGTGCCAGCAGTTTAGTCCACACGAACACCGGGGAGCTGTTTTTT CASSLVHTNTGELFF TRBJ2-2 TRBV12-3/TRBV12-4 . many
TGTGCCAGCAGTGAAGGGACTAGCGGGAGGGCAGAGACCCAGTACTTC CASSEGTSGRAETQYF TRBJ2-5 TRBV2 TRBD2 many
TGTGCCAGCAGTCTTCAATCTGGCGGCACTGAAGCTTTCTTT CASSLQSGGTEAFF TRBJ1-1 TRBV27 . .
TGTGCCAGCAGCCCTGACCGGACAGGGAAAAACATTCAGTACTTC CASSPDRTGKNIQYF TRBJ2-4 TRBV7-8 TRBD1 few
TGTGCCAGCAGTTACAGGGGTGGTGGCACCGGGGAGCTGTTTTTT CASSYRGGGTGELFF TRBJ2-2 TRBV11-3 TRBD1 .
TGTGCCAGCGCCACGACAGTAGGATCCTACGATCAGTACTTC CASATTVGSYDQYF TRBJ2-7 TRBV6-1 . .
TGCGCCAGCAGCCCTAGCGGGAGGAGATCCTACGAGCAGTACTTC CASSPSGRRSYEQYF TRBJ2-7 TRBV5-1 TRBD2 many
TGTGCCAGCAGCCGACTGAACGAGCAGTACTTC CASSRLNEQYF TRBJ2-7 TRBV6-2/TRBV6-3 . many
TGTGCCAGCAGTTACACCGGCAGGGTGAACACTGAAGCTTTCTTT CASSYTGRVNTEAFF TRBJ1-1 TRBV6-5 . many
TGTGCCAGCAGTCCGGACAGTTTTTCTAACTATGGCTACACCTTC CASSPDSFSNYGYTF TRBJ1-2 TRBV27 . .
TGTGCCAGTAACCCGGGACAGGGGGGAGGTCAGCCCCAGCATTTT CASNPGQGGGQPQHF TRBJ1-5 TRBV19 TRBD1 .
TGTGCCAGCAGTTTTAGACGGGACACCCACGAGCAGTACTTC CASSFRRDTHEQYF TRBJ2-7 TRBV6-5 . many
TGTGCCAGCAGAGCTCACAGGGGGCCATCCAGGAACGAGCAGTACTTC CASRAHRGPSRNEQYF TRBJ2-7 TRBV6-5 TRBD1 many
TGCAGTGCCGAGCCCCTTCGAGGGGGGACCCGAGACGAGCAGTACTTC CSAEPLRGGTRDEQYF TRBJ2-7 TRBV20-1 . .
TGTGCCAGCAGTTTACGCTCAGGGTCGCGTGGCTACACCTTC CASSLRSGSRGYTF TRBJ1-2 TRBV6-5 . many
TGCAGCGTTGAACCCGACACCGTGGAGACCCAGTACTTC CSVEPDTVETQYF TRBJ2-5 TRBV29-1 . .
TGTGCCAGTAGTTTACCTCGGGACACCCTGGCCGGGGAGCTGTTTTTT CASSLPRDTLAGELFF TRBJ2-2 TRBV19 . many
TGTGCCACCAGCAGAGAACGACAGCCTAACACCGGGGAGCTGTTTTTT CATSRERQPNTGELFF TRBJ2-2 TRBV15 . many
TGTGCCAGCAGCTTAGTCCCGGCATCAGAGACCCAGTACTTC CASSLVPASETQYF TRBJ2-5 TRBV7-2 . many
TGCAGTGCTAGAGCCGGGGGGGCGAGGATAGGACATAATTCACCCCTCCACTTT CSARAGGARIGHNSPLHF TRBJ1-6 TRBV20-1 . many
TGTGCCAGCTCACCTGATCCGGGACAGTCTCAGCCCCAGCATTTT CASSPDPGQSQPQHF TRBJ1-5 TRBV18 TRBD1 .
TGCAGTGCTTTTCGGGACAAGGGCCGCACTGAAGCTTTCTTT CSAFRDKGRTEAFF TRBJ1-1 TRBV20-1 . .
TGTGCCAGCAGTGAATTAGGACAGGACTACGAGCAGTACTTC CASSELGQDYEQYF TRBJ2-7 TRBV2 TRBD1 .
TGTGCCACCAGTGACCCCACACAGGGGGCCGAGCAGTACTTC CATSDPTQGAEQYF TRBJ2-7 TRBV24-1 TRBD1 many
TGTGCCAGCACCATTGGTAGGGGGCACGTTTATGGTGGAAACACCATATATTTT CASTIGRGHVYGGNTIYF TRBJ1-3 TRBV11-2 TRBD1 .
TGCAGTGCTAGAGATCGGTGGGCTTCCCCAGAAGCTTTCTTT CSARDRWASPEAFF TRBJ1-1 TRBV20-1 . many
TGTGCCAGCTATACAGGGCCTGGGGGCCAGGACATTAAGTACTTC CASYTGPGGQDIKYF TRBJ2-4 TRBV6-1 . .
TGTGCCAGCAGCTTGCTCAGGTCAACACAAGAGACCCAGTACTTC CASSLLRSTQETQYF TRBJ2-5 TRBV7-9 . many
TGTGCCAGCAGGCAAGGGGGGTACACTGAAGCTTTCTTT CASRQGGYTEAFF TRBJ1-1 TRBV6-1 . many
TGTGCCAGCAGCTTAGTACTAGCGGACCTCCAAGAGACCCAGTACTTC CASSLVLADLQETQYF TRBJ2-5 TRBV7-8 TRBD2 many
TGTGCCTGGAGTGCGAGGCAGGGCGGTTCACCCCTCCACTTT CAWSARQGGSPLHF TRBJ1-6 TRBV30 . few
TGTGCCAGCAGCTGGGGACCCCTCGGCAACAATCAGCCCCAGCATTTT CASSWGPLGNNQPQHF TRBJ1-5 TRBV3-1 . few
TGCGCCAGCAGTTTGCGTCCGGTGAGGGAGAGAGCAGATACGCAGTATTTT CASSLRPVRERADTQYF TRBJ2-3 TRBV6-2/TRBV6-3 . many